These T cell receptor beta chains were read from a single sample in a study of cytomegalovirus exposure and HLA in healthy donors. The protocol was immunoSEQ multiplex PCR, while the TCRdb copy is restricted to in-frame clones and leaves out a portion. Of under 120,000 clones in the sample, about 70% were seen once. Input material: PBMCs. The receptor source for this set is a man between 45 and 60 years old in good health and CMV-seropositive. Each CDR3 is given with its conserved first and last residue. Fields, in order: D gene, clone size, J gene, V gene, CDR3 DNA, CDR3 protein. D genes are given only for firm matches. A clone size is listed for some rows: how often the clone was seen (once, few, many), or a class if it is expanded.

-,-,TRBJ1-5,TRBV2,TGTGCCAGCAAAGGACAGTCGAGTCAGCCCCAGCATTTT,CASKGQSSQPQHF
-,-,TRBJ1-5,TRBV19,TGTGCCAGTAGTATTAGAGGGCAGCTTAGCAATCAGCCCCAGCATTTT,CASSIRGQLSNQPQHF
-,once,TRBJ2-7,TRBV5-1,TGCGCCAGTTCACAGGGGGGGTTCTACGAGCAGTACTTC,CASSQGGFYEQYF
-,-,TRBJ2-5,TRBV2,TGTGCCAGCAGTGGTCGGAGGGAAGAGACCCAGTACTTC,CASSGRREETQYF
TRBD2,-,TRBJ2-2,TRBV5-3,TGTGCCAGAAGACCGGGACTAGCGGGAGCCACGGGCACCGGGGAGCTGTTTTTT,CARRPGLAGATGTGELFF
TRBD1,few,TRBJ1-1,TRBV5-6,TGTGCCAGCAGCCCCGGGACAGGGAAAAGGTACACTGAAGCTTTCTTT,CASSPGTGKRYTEAFF
TRBD1,-,TRBJ1-2,TRBV4-1,TGCGCCAGCAGCCAAACGACAGGGGAGAACTATGGCTACACCTTC,CASSQTTGENYGYTF
-,few,TRBJ2-2,TRBV19,TGTGCCAGTAGTGTAAACGGGGGGAACACCGGGGAGCTGTTTTTT,CASSVNGGNTGELFF
-,-,TRBJ1-5,TRBV6-1,TGTGCCAGCAGTGAAGCCGTCAGCAATCAGCCCCAGCATTTT,CASSEAVSNQPQHF
-,-,TRBJ2-2,TRBV6-6,TGTGCCAGCAGTCCACTCCTGGCCGGGGAGCTGTTTTTT,CASSPLLAGELFF
-,once,TRBJ2-3,TRBV5-5,TGTGCCAGCAGCTTGTTGTCTGGCACAGATACGCAGTATTTT,CASSLLSGTDTQYF
TRBD1,few,TRBJ1-4,TRBV7-9,TGTGCCAGCAGACAGGAGACAGGGTCTAATGAAAAACTGTTTTTT,CASRQETGSNEKLFF
-,-,TRBJ1-1,TRBV18,TGTGCCAGCTCACGCGGGAGGGGGACTGAAGCTTTCTTT,CASSRGRGTEAFF